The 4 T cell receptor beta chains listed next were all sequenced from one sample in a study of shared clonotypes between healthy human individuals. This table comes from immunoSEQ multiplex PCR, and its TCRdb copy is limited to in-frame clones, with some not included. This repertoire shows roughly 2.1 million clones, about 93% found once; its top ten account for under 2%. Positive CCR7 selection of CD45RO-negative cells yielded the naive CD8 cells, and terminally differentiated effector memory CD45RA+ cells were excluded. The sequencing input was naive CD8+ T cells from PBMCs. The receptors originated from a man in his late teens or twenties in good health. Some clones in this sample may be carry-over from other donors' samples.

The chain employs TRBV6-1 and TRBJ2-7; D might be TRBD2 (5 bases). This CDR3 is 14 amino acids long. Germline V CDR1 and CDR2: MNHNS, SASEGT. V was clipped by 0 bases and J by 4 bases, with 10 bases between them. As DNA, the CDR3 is TGTGCCAGCAGTGAAGCGGGAGTATTTTACGAGCAGTACTTC. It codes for CASSEAGVFYEQYF.

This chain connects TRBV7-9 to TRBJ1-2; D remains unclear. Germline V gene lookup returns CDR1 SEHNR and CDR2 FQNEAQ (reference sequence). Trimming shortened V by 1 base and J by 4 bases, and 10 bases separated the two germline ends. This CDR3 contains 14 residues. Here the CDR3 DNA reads TGTGCCAGCAGCTTAGGGGCGGCAGGCTATGGCTACACCTTC. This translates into CASSLGAAGYGYTF. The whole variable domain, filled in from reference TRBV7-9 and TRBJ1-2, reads DTGVSQNPRHKITKRGQNVTFRCDPISEHNRLYWYRQTLGQGPEFLTYFQNEAQLEKSRLLSDRFSAERPKGSFSTLEIQRTEQGDSAMYLCASSLGAAGYGYTFGSGTRLTVV.

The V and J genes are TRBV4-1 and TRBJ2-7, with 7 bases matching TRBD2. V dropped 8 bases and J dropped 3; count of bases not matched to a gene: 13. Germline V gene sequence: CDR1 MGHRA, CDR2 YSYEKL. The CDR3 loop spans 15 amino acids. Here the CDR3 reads CASGKAGGDYYEQYF. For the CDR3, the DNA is TGCGCCAGCGGTAAGGCAGGCGGGGACTACTACGAGCAGTACTTC.

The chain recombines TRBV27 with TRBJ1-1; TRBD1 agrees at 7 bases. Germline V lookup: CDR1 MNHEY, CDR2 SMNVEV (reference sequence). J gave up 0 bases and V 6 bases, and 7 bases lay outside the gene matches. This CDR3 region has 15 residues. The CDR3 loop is CASRAFRGMNTEAFF. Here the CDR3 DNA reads TGTGCCAGCAGAGCGTTCAGGGGGATGAACACTGAAGCTTTCTTT.